This T cell receptor (beta chain) was retrieved from a study of T-cell memory formation after mild COVID-19. Study at large: TCR clustering was largely donor specific.

With respect to this clonotype: Its specificity is unknown.

5'RACE primed at constant segments yielded TCR alpha and TCR beta cDNA libraries bearing sample barcodes and UMIs. TCRdb re-analysed the 5' RACE reads in MiXCR, keeping a single row per CDR3 protein. In the table there are approximately 580,000 distinct CDR3 sequences, roughly 22% of which are singletons. Looked up from germline, CDR1 is DFQATT and CDR2 is SNEGSKA (reference sequence). The CDR3 covers 14 residues. V was pared by 1 base and J by 2 bases, with 11 bases between. General study results and limits: Cross-reactive memory seemingly joined, as some responding clones were found in pre-infection memory.

Sequences were obtained from PBMCs or a T cell subset sorted from them (not recorded which). The TCR comes from an adult woman who had mild COVID-19 (a few samples of this study predate the infection). Cell type and time point are not known. The chain is built from TRBV20-1 and TRBJ1-2; D call uncertain. The CDR3 DNA reads as TGCAGTGCTAGAGGAGGGCGAGAGAACTATGGCTACACCTTC. Residues: CSARGGRENYGYTF.